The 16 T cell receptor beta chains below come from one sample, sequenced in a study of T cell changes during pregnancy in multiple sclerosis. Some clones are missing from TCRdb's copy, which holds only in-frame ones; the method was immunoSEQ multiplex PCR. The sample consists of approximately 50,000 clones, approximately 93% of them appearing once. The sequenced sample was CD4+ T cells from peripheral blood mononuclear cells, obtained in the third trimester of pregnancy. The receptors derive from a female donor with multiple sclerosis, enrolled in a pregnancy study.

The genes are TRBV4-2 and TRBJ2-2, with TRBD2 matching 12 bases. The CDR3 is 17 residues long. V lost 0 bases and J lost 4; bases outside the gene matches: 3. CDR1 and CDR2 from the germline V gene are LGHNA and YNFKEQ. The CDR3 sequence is CASSQEVTSGSTGELFF. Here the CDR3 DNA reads TGTGCCAGCAGCCAAGAGGTGACTAGCGGGAGCACCGGGGAGCTGTTTTTT.

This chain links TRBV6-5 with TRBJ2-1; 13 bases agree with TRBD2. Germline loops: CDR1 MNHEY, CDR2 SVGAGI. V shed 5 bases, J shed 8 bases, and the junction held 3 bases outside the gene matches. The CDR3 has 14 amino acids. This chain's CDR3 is CASSPTSGRYEQFF. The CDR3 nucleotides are TGTGCCAGCAGTCCGACTAGCGGGAGGTATGAGCAGTTCTTC.

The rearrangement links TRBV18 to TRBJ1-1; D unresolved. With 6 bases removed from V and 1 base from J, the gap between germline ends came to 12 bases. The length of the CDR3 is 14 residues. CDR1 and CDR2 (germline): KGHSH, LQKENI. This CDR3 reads CASSPSYRNTEAFF. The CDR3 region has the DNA TGTGCCAGCTCTCCCTCTTACAGGAACACTGAAGCTTTCTTT.

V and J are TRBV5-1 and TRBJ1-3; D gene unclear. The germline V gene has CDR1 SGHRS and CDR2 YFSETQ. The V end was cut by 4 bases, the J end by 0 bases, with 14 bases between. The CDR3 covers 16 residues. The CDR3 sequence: CASSLGLPNSGNTIYF. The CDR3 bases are TGCGCCAGCAGCCTCGGGTTACCAAACTCTGGAAACACCATATATTTT.

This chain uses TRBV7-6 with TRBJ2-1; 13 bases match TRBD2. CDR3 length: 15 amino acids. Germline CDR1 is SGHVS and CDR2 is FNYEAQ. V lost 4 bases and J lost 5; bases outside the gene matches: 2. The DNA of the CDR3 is TGTGCCAGCAGCTGGGGACTAGCGGGGAACAATGAGCAGTTCTTC. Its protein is CASSWGLAGNNEQFF.

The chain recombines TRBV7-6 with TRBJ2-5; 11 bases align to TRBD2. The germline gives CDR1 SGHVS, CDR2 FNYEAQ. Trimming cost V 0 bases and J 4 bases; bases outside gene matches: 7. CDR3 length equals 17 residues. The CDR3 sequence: CASSLATSGAPGETQYF. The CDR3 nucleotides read TGTGCCAGCAGCTTAGCGACTAGCGGGGCCCCGGGAGAGACCCAGTACTTC.

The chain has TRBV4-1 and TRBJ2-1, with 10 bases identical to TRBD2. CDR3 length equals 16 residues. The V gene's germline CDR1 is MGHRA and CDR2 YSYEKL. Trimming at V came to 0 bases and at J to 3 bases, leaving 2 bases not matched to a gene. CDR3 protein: CASSQEGLANYNEQFF. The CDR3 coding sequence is TGCGCCAGCAGCCAAGAGGGACTAGCGAACTACAATGAGCAGTTCTTC.

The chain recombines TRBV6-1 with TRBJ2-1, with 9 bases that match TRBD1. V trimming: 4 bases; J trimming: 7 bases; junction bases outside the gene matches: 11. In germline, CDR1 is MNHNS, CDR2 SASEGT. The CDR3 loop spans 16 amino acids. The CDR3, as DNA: TGTGCCAGCAGTGGGCTTCCGGGACAGGGTCCTAATGAGCAGTTCTTC. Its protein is CASSGLPGQGPNEQFF.

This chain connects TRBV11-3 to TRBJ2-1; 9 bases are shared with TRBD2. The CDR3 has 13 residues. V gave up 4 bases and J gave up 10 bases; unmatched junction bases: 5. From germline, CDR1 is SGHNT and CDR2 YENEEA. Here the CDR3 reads CASSSSGGWEQFF. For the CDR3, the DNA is TGTGCCAGCAGCTCGAGCGGGGGGTGGGAGCAGTTCTTC.

CDR3 in amino acids: CSVSDRVSSYEQYF. DNA of the CDR3: TGCAGCGTCTCCGACAGGGTGAGCTCCTACGAGCAGTACTTC. This chain joins TRBV29-1 and TRBJ2-7; 7 bases line up with TRBD1. CDR1 SQVTM and CDR2 ANQGSEA come from the germline V gene. With V trimmed by 6 bases and J by 0 bases, 8 bases remained unmatched. The CDR3 is made up of 14 amino acids.

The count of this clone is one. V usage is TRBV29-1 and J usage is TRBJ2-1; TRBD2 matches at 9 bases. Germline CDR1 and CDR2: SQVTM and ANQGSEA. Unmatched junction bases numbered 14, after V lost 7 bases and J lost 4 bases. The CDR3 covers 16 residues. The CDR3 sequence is CSAPRGLAGMYNEQFF. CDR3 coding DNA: TGCAGCGCCCCACGGGGGCTAGCGGGAATGTACAATGAGCAGTTCTTC.

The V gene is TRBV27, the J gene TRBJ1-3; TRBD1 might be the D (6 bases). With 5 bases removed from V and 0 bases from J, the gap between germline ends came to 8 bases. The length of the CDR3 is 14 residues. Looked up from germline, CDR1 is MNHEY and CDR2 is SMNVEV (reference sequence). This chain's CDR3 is CASSRTVSGNTIYF. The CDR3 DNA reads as TGTGCCAGCAGTCGGACAGTCTCTGGAAACACCATATATTTT.

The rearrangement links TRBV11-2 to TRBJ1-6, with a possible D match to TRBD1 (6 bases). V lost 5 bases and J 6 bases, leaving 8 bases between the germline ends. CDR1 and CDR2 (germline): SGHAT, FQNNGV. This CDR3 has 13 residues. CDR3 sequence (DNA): TGTGCCAGCAGCCGGGACACTAATTCACCCCTCCACTTT. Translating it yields CASSRDTNSPLHF.

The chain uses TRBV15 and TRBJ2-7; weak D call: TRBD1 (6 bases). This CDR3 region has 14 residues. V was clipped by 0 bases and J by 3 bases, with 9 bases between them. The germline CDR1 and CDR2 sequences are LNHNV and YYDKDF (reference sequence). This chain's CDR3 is CATSRDHRVYEQYF. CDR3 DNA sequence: TGTGCCACCAGCAGAGATCACAGGGTCTACGAGCAGTACTTC. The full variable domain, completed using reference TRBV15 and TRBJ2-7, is DAMVIQNPRYQVTQFGKPVTLSCSQTLNHNVMYWYQQKSSQAPKLLFHYYDKDFNNEADTPDNFQSRRPNTSFCFLDIRSPGLGDTAMYLCATSRDHRVYEQYFGPGTRLTVT.

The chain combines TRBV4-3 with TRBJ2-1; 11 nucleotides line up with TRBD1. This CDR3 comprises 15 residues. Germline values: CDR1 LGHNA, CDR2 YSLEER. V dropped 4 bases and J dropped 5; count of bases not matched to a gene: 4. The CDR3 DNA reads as TGCGCCAGCAGCCCGGACAGGGGGCAGAACAATGAGCAGTTCTTC. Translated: CASSPDRGQNNEQFF.

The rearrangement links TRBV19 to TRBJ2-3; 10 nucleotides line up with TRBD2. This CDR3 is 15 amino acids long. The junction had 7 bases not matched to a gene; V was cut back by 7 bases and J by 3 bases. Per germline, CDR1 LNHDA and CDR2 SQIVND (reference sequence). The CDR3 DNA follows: TGTGCCAGTACCAGATATAGCGGGGGGACAGATACGCAGTATTTT. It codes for CASTRYSGGTDTQYF. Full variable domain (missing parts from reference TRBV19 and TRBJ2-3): DGGITQSPKYLFRKEGQNVTLSCEQNLNHDAMYWYRQDPGQGLRLIYYSQIVNDFQKGDIAEGYSVSREKKESFPLTVTSAQKNPTAFYLCASTRYSGGTDTQYFGPGTRLTVL.